This T cell receptor (beta chain) stems from a study of T cell changes during pregnancy in multiple sclerosis. A single count supports this clone. This CDR3 is 16 amino acids long. The germline V gene has CDR1 MGHRA and CDR2 YSYEKL. Trimming took 4 bases from V and 3 from J; bases not matched to a gene: 7. Clones were sequenced by immunoSEQ multiplex PCR, and TCRdb holds only the in-frame ones, with some missing. Of about 33,000 clones in the sample, roughly nine tenths are singletons; the top ten hold roughly 2.8%. This clonotype was sampled from a female donor in good health, enrolled as a control in a pregnancy study. This rearrangement joins TRBV4-1 to TRBJ2-7; 12 bases map to TRBD2. The source material was CD4+ T cells from peripheral blood mononuclear cells, sampled in the third trimester of pregnancy. The CDR3 sequence: CASSRTSGAGGYEQYF. The CDR3 bases are TGCGCCAGCAGCCGGACTAGCGGGGCCGGCGGCTACGAGCAGTACTTC.